Listed below are T cell receptor beta chains from one sample, sequenced in a study of T cell changes during pregnancy in multiple sclerosis. Assay used: immunoSEQ multiplex PCR; TCRdb lists only in-frame clones, some missing. The data contain approximately 90,000 clones, around 92% of them singletons. The material sequenced was peripheral blood, taken after pregnancy. Receptors originate from a female donor with multiple sclerosis, enrolled in a pregnancy study. Both conserved end residues are part of each CDR3. D genes are given only for firm matches. The size of a clone is reported for some rows only, either as once, few or many, or as a class for expanded clones.

>TRBV9|-|TRBD1|TRBJ1-5
TGTGCCAGCAGCTTATCCGGACAGGGTGGAGGTCCCCAACATTTT
CASSLSGQGGGPQHF
>TRBV19|once|TRBD2|TRBJ2-7
TGTGCCAGTAGTGGGACTAGCGGACCTTACGAGCAGTACTTC
CASSGTSGPYEQYF
>TRBV16|-|TRBD1|TRBJ2-7
TGTGCCAGCAGCCGCGGACAGGGGACCTACGAGCAGTACTTC
CASSRGQGTYEQYF
>TRBV9|-|-|TRBJ2-7
TGTGCCAGCAGCGTAGAGGAGGGGTACGAGCAGTACTTC
CASSVEEGYEQYF
>TRBV5-6|-|-|TRBJ1-2
TGTGCCAGCAGCTCAGCGGCAGAGCGGTTATTATATGGCTACACCTTC
CASSSAAERLLYGYTF
>TRBV25-1|-|-|TRBJ1-2
TGTGCCAGCAGTGAATATCAGCAGGGACTTGGCTACACCTTC
CASSEYQQGLGYTF
>TRBV19|-|-|TRBJ2-2
TGTGCCAGTAGTATAGTACGGGACACCGGGGAGCTGTTTTTT
CASSIVRDTGELFF
>TRBV4-2|-|TRBD2|TRBJ2-2
TGTGCCAGCAGCCATCCCAAACATAGGACTAGCGGGGGGGTCTACACCGGGGAGCTGTTTTTT
CASSHPKHRTSGGVYTGELFF
>TRBV10-3|once|-|TRBJ2-5
TGTGCCATCAGTATGGACAGACAAGAGACCCAGTACTTC
CAISMDRQETQYF
>TRBV9|-|-|TRBJ2-7
TGTGCCAGCAGCGTAGATCTCCAACAGGGAGAGCAGTACTTC
CASSVDLQQGEQYF
>TRBV11-2|-|-|TRBJ2-1
TGTGCCAGCAGCCCCGAGTGGCTCGACAAAACCTCCAATGAGCAGTTCTTC
CASSPEWLDKTSNEQFF
>TRBV5-1|-|-|TRBJ1-1
TGCGCCAGCAGCTTGGACAGAATGGGCACTGAAGCTTTCTTT
CASSLDRMGTEAFF
>TRBV7-8|-|-|TRBJ1-5
TGTGCCAGCACCTCGACAGGCCCCCAGCCCCAGCATTTT
CASTSTGPQPQHF
>TRBV6-1|-|-|TRBJ2-6
TGTGCCAGCAGCCCCTTTAGCGGGGCCAACGTCCTGACTTTC
CASSPFSGANVLTF
>TRBV9|-|TRBD2|TRBJ2-3
TGTGCCAGCAGCACTCAGATAGCGGGGGCTAGCACAGATACGCAGTATTTT
CASSTQIAGASTDTQYF
>TRBV13|-|TRBD2|TRBJ2-7
TGTGCCAGCAGCCCACCGGTGCGGGGGGTTGTCTACGAGCAGTACTTC
CASSPPVRGVVYEQYF
>TRBV6-4|-|-|TRBJ2-6
TGTGCCAGCAGCCGGGACTCTGGGGCCAACGTCCTGACTTTC
CASSRDSGANVLTF
>TRBV7-6|-|-|TRBJ1-3
TGTGCCAGCAGCTTGGGACAAATCTCTGGAAACACCATATATTTT
CASSLGQISGNTIYF
>TRBV9|-|-|TRBJ1-1
TGTGCCAGCAGCTCCCAAGCGGGACCCTGGGTCACTGAAGCTTTCTTT
CASSSQAGPWVTEAFF
>TRBV4-3|-|-|TRBJ2-5
TGCGCCAGCAGCCAAGATCAGCAAGAGACCCAGTACTTC
CASSQDQQETQYF
>TRBV9|-|-|TRBJ1-5
TGTGCCAGCAGCGAGGGCACAGGGCTACCTCAGCCCCAGCATTTT
CASSEGTGLPQPQHF
>TRBV7-2|-|TRBD2|TRBJ2-7
TGTGCCAGCAGCTTAGTTAGCGGGGGGGCCGGAAACTCCTACGAGCAGTACTTC
CASSLVSGGAGNSYEQYF
>TRBV13|-|-|TRBJ1-1
TGTGCCAGCAGCCTTTCGACGGGGGTGGGCACTGAAGCTTTCTTT
CASSLSTGVGTEAFF
>TRBV7-9|-|-|TRBJ2-3
TGTGCCAGCAGCCCCGCGAAGAAAACAGATACGCAGTATTTT
CASSPAKKTDTQYF
>TRBV5-6|-|TRBD1|TRBJ2-1
TGTGCCAGCAGCGAGATGGGACAGCGATTCTACAATGAGCAGTTCTTC
CASSEMGQRFYNEQFF
>TRBV30|-|-|TRBJ2-1
TGTGCCTGGAGTGCCGGAGGAGCGGACTATGGAGCCAGGGAGCAGTTCTTC
CAWSAGGADYGAREQFF
>TRBV4-3|once|TRBD2|TRBJ2-2
TGCGCCAGCAGCCAAGATCCGGTCGGGAGGTTTAACACCGGGGAGCTGTTTTTT
CASSQDPVGRFNTGELFF
>TRBV29-1|-|-|TRBJ2-5
TGCAGCGTTGCGATGACAGACCTGGGGGAGACCCAGTACTTC
CSVAMTDLGETQYF
>TRBV6-5|-|-|TRBJ1-5
TGTGCCAGCAGGGCGGGGAGCGTTCAGCCCCAGCATTTT
CASRAGSVQPQHF
>TRBV6-1|-|TRBD2|TRBJ2-3
TGTGCCAGCAGTGAATTGACGGGAGGTTATACGCAGTATTTT
CASSELTGGYTQYF
>TRBV5-6|-|TRBD2|TRBJ2-1
TGTGCCAGCAGCTTGCTAGCGGGGGACTACAATGAGCAGTTCTTC
CASSLLAGDYNEQFF
>TRBV30|few|-|TRBJ1-1
TGTGCCTGGAGTGGAAGTAGCACTGAAGCTTTCTTT
CAWSGSSTEAFF
>TRBV14|-|-|TRBJ1-4
TGTGCCAGCAGTCGTGCAACTAATGAAAAACTGTTTTTT
CASSRATNEKLFF
>TRBV2|-|TRBD1|TRBJ1-4
TGTGCCAGCAACGGGAGGGGGACAGTTAATGAAAAACTGTTTTTT
CASNGRGTVNEKLFF
>TRBV30|-|TRBD1|TRBJ2-5
TGTGCCTGGAACCCGACAGGGAGAGAGACCCAGTACTTC
CAWNPTGRETQYF
>TRBV6-5|-|-|TRBJ1-3
TGTGCCAGCAAGGTGGAACAGAGCTCTGGAAACACCATATATTTT
CASKVEQSSGNTIYF
>TRBV7-9|-|TRBD1|TRBJ1-3
TGTGCCAGCAGCGTAGGGGACAGAGACGCTGGAAACACCATATATTTT
CASSVGDRDAGNTIYF
>TRBV7-9|-|-|TRBJ1-2
TGTGCCAGCATTCAATACTCGGAAGGGGGGGGTGGCTACACCTTC
CASIQYSEGGGGYTF